This T cell receptor beta chain emerged from a study of blood T cell repertoires in COVID-19. Libraries were prepared by immunoSEQ multiplex PCR; TCRdb keeps only in-frame clonotypes and omits some of them. This sample has approximately 220,000 clones, with roughly 82% found just once. Germline V gives CDR1 LNHNV, CDR2 YYDKDF (reference sequence). CDR3 length: 15 amino acids. V shed 2 bases, J shed 1 base, and the junction held 3 bases outside the gene matches. This clonotype was sampled from a woman in her sixties or seventies with acute or convalescent COVID-19. This chain connects TRBV15 to TRBJ1-1, with 8 bases aligning to TRBD1. The sample comprised peripheral blood. Here the CDR3 DNA reads TGTGCCACCAGCAGACAGGACAGGGCGAACACTGAAGCTTTCTTT. As protein: CATSRQDRANTEAFF.